The T cell receptor beta chain described here comes from a study of T cell responses to AZD1222 COVID-19 vaccine (dated by TCRdb to the early 2020s). In terms of the full investigation: Because spike-specific TCR depth and breadth did not differ between the two schedules, AZD1222 recipients who got a second dose at roughly 4 weeks were pooled with those who got a second dose at roughly 12 weeks. A total of about 250 trial participants underwent TCR sequencing, of whom about 200 had received two doses of AZD1222 and about 26 had received two doses of the MenACWY control vaccine. Trial participants were enrolled by age into subgroups of 18-55, 56-69 and 70-plus years, and roughly 150, 30 and 60 TCR-sequenced participants, respectively, were included in these subgroups. Beyond this particular receptor, the publication reports: Because no day 14 peak-response samples were available, repertoires were characterized only after the peak T cell response. Reportedly, close to half of the unique spike-specific TCRs recognized epitopes lying outside the regions that are mutated in the B.1.351 and B.1.1.7 variants. Most participants were white British and females outnumbered males, and the authors suggested that clonal diversity may have been underestimated. Spike-specific TCR breadth and depth rose significantly after two AZD1222 doses compared with day 0 and with MenACWY recipients. The vaccine-associated CD4 TCRs covered the entire spike protein, and the dominant responses fell in regions 160-218 and 743-854. In the small 56-69-year group, the increase in depth fell short of significance, most likely because of low power. Conclusions about previously exposed vaccinees were limited because only a handful of AZD1222 recipients were SARS-CoV-2 seropositive at baseline.

The CDR3 regions of human TCRbeta chains were subjected to immunosequencing. As for the authors' bioinformatics: TCRs in the repertoires were compared against a reference library of SARS-CoV-2-specific TCRs that had been generated with the MIRA antigen-specificity platform. Breadth was defined as the fraction of unique TCRs that were SARS-CoV-2-associated, and depth was defined as the fraction of total T cells that were SARS-CoV-2-associated. Using the MIRA data, each spike-specific TCR was mapped to the spike region that the TCR reacts to and placed in a CD4 or CD8 class. Log10-transformed breadth and depth values were compared by one-way ANOVA with Sidak's multiple comparisons tests. Held by TCRdb, this immuneACCESS table contains in-frame sequences only and omits some clones. Under half of the omission traces to an unresolved V gene where checked; the cause of the rest is unknown. The DNA was the basis for D and trimming; V, J and clone size are from that table. The sample has 90,000 to 140,000 clones on record, more than 70% of them singletons. Jointly, the top ten make up less than 9.5% of the sample.

Comment on this clone: Its cognate antigen has yet to be identified. Qualities for individual bases were not recorded, and no much larger clone is one base off.

Here V drops 1 base and J drops 3 bases, and the junction holds 7 bases not matched to any gene. The CDR3 has 17 amino acids, counting the end cysteine and phenylalanine. Here the CDR3 DNA is all that survives: 51 bases in frame from base 1. CDR1 and CDR2 are read off the germline V gene (reference sequence) as LNHNV and YYDKDF. The time point tag for this specimen amounts to: baseline before first vaccination. The vaccinee samples were drawn from two UK trials, COV001 and COV002, one of which was a single-blind randomized controlled phase 2/3 trial testing AZD1222 (ChAdOx1 nCoV-19) in healthy adults. For TCRbeta chain sequencing, PBMC samples from trial participants were taken at day 0 and at day 28 after the second dose.

Sequencing used peripheral blood, obtained on day 0 of AZD1222 vaccination. The V gene is TRBV15 and the J gene is TRBJ2-2, with TRBD1 identical over 8 junction bases. The sequence came from an adult in good health. The CDR3 corresponds to CATSRGQGRFDTGELFF. The DNA is TGTGCCACCAGCAGAGGACAGGGGAGGTTTGACACCGGGGAGCTGTTTTTT. The CDR3 plus the reference TRBV15 and TRBJ2-2 genes for the other parts give the full variable domain: DAMVIQNPRYQVTQFGKPVTLSCSQTLNHNVMYWYQQKSSQAPKLLFHYYDKDFNNEADTPDNFQSRRPNTSFCFLDIRSPGLGDTAMYLCATSRGQGRFDTGELFFGEGSRLTVL.